These 10 T cell receptor beta chains came from one sample sequenced in a study of a mutant IDH1 vaccine in newly diagnosed glioma. Their antigens remain unidentified. Libraries were prepared by immunoSEQ multiplex PCR; TCRdb keeps only in-frame clonotypes and omits some of them. The table lists about 30,000 clones, about 80% of them singletons, with 15% to 17% in the top ten. As to time point: week 35, safety follow-up. Doses of 300 ug of mutant IDH1 20-mer peptide were given with topical imiquimod. This material consisted of PBMCs, taken from a glioma patient whose treatment included an IDH1 peptide vaccine. The receptors here all came from a man aged 25 to 40 with glioma.

The J gene is TRBJ2-7, the V gene TRBV10-2; no definite D call. Germline values: CDR1 WSHSY, CDR2 SAAADI. The V end lost 8 bases, the J end lost 0 bases, and 5 bases lay between the germline ends. The CDR3 totals 11 residues. The CDR3 region is CASQSSYEQYF. In DNA, the CDR3 is TGCGCCAGCCAAAGCTCCTACGAGCAGTACTTC.

The rearrangement uses TRBV20-1 and TRBJ2-5, with 7 bases that match TRBD1. The CDR3 is 11 residues long. Germline CDR1 DFQATT, CDR2 SNEGSKA (reference sequence). J gave up 5 bases and V 5 bases, and 2 bases lay outside the gene matches. CDR3 in amino acids: CSALQGETQYF. In DNA, the CDR3 is TGCAGTGCTCTACAGGGGGAGACCCAGTACTTC.

In DNA, the CDR3 is TGTGCCAGCAGACGGCAGAACACTGAAGCTTTCTTT. This codes for CASRRQNTEAFF. The chain joins TRBV6-5 to TRBJ1-1; D is unresolved. The germline gives CDR1 MNHEY, CDR2 SVGAGI. This CDR3 is 12 amino acids long. V lost 6 bases and J lost 1, with 6 bases in between.

V gene TRBV5-1 combines with J gene TRBJ2-3; 7 bases map to TRBD2. Looked up from germline, CDR1 is SGHRS and CDR2 is YFSETQ. The CDR3 runs to 17 residues. Trimming cost V 2 bases and J 5 bases; bases outside gene matches: 14. The DNA of the CDR3 is TGCGCCAGCAGCTTCGGAATGGGGGTTGGGGGGGGAGATACGCAGTATTTT. Translated, it gives CASSFGMGVGGGDTQYF.

The chain couples TRBV5-1 to TRBJ1-1; 11 bases fit TRBD1. Germline V CDR1 and CDR2: SGHRS, YFSETQ. V trimming: 2 bases; J trimming: 2 bases; junction bases outside the gene matches: 5. The CDR3 has 16 residues. The CDR3 spells CASSLRTGGRNTEAFF. As DNA, the CDR3 is TGCGCCAGCAGCTTAAGGACAGGGGGCAGAAACACTGAAGCTTTCTTT. Full variable domain (rest looked up from reference TRBV5-1 and TRBJ1-1): KAGVTQTPRYLIKTRGQQVTLSCSPISGHRSVSWYQQTPGQGLQFLFEYFSETQRNKGNFPGRFSGRQFSNSRSEMNVSTLELGDSALYLCASSLRTGGRNTEAFFGQGTRLTVV.

The rearrangement joins TRBV5-4 to TRBJ1-1; no firm D call. V shed 0 bases and J shed 6 bases, with 12 bases lying between them. In germline, CDR1 is SGHNT, CDR2 YYREEE (reference sequence). The CDR3 has 14 amino acids. As DNA, the CDR3 is TGTGCCAGCAGCTTGGGTGGGGTGAGGGCTGAAGCTTTCTTT. Translation: CASSLGGVRAEAFF. The variable domain in full, completed from reference TRBV5-4 and TRBJ1-1, reads ETGVTQSPTHLIKTRGQQVTLRCSSQSGHNTVSWYQQALGQGPQFIFQYYREEENGRGNFPPRFSGLQFPNYSSELNVNALELDDSALYLCASSLGGVRAEAFFGQGTRLTVV.

This chain uses TRBV20-1 with TRBJ2-7; no clear D gene. With 8 bases removed from V and 3 bases from J, the gap between germline ends came to 11 bases. This CDR3 comprises 11 residues. Germline loops: CDR1 DFQATT, CDR2 SNEGSKA (reference sequence). The CDR3 sequence is CSFTDNYEQYF. For the CDR3, the DNA is TGCAGTTTCACCGACAACTACGAGCAGTACTTC.

The chain is built from TRBV2 and TRBJ2-7, with D possibly TRBD1 on 6 matching bases. V dropped 6 bases and J dropped 10 bases, with 16 bases sitting between them. CDR1 is SNHLY and CDR2 is FYNNEI in the germline V gene. CDR3 length: 12 amino acids. The CDR3 sequence: CASSGQTEEQYF. CDR3 DNA: TGTGCCAGCAGCGGACAGACTGAAGAACAGTACTTC. Variable domain in full (rest from reference TRBV2 and TRBJ2-7): EPEVTQTPSHQVTQMGQEVILRCVPISNHLYFYWYRQILGQKVEFLVSFYNNEISEKSEIFDDQFSVERPDGSNFTLKIRSTKLEDSAMYFCASSGQTEEQYFGPGTRLTVT.

This clone was seen more than once but under ten times. The J gene is TRBJ1-5, the V gene TRBV6-5, with D perhaps matching TRBD1 (6 bases). Trimming took 0 bases from V and 2 from J, leaving 8 bases between them. The CDR3 is made up of 15 amino acids. CDR1 is MNHEY and CDR2 is SVGAGI in the germline V gene. The chain's CDR3 is CASSYSRGGNQPQHF. The CDR3 DNA reads as TGTGCCAGCAGTTACTCCAGGGGCGGCAATCAGCCCCAGCATTTT.

This clone was counted only a few times. The CDR3 DNA reads as TGTGCCAGCAGTGATTCTACAGGGGCAGATACGCAGTATTTT. The encoded protein is CASSDSTGADTQYF. The genes are TRBV6-4 and TRBJ2-3; 7 nucleotides line up with TRBD1. The CDR3 loop spans 14 amino acids. Trimming cost V 3 bases and J 4 bases; bases outside gene matches: 4. The germline CDR1 and CDR2 sequences are MRHNA and SNTAGT.